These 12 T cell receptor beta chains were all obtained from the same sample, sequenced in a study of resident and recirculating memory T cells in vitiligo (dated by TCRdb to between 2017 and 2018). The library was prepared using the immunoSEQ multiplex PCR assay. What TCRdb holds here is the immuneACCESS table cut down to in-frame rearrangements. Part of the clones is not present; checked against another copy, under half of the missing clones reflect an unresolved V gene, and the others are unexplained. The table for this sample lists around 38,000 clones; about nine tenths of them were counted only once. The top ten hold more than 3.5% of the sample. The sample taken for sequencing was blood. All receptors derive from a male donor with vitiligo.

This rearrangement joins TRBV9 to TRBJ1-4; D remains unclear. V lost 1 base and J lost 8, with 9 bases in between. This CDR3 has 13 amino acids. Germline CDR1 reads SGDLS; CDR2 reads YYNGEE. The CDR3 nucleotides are TGTGCCAGCAGCGTAACAGCTAGCGAAAAACTGTTTTTT. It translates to CASSVTASEKLFF.

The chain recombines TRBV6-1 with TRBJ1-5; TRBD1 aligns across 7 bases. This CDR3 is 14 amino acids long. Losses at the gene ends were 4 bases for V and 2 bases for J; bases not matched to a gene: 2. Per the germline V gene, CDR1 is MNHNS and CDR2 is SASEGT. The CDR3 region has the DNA TGTGCCAGCAGTGGCGACAGGGGCAATCAGCCCCAGCATTTT. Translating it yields CASSGDRGNQPQHF.

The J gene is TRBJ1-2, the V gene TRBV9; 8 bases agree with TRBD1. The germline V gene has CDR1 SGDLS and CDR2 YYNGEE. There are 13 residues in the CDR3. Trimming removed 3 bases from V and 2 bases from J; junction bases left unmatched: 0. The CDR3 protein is CASSGDRNYGYTF. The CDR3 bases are TGTGCCAGCAGCGGGGACAGGAACTATGGCTACACCTTC.

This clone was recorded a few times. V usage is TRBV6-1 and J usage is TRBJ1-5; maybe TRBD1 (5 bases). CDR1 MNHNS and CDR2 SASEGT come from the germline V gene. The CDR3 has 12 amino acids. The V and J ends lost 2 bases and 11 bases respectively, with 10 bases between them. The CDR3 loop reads CASSESGRTQHF. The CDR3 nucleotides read TGTGCCAGCAGTGAATCAGGGCGCACCCAGCATTTT.

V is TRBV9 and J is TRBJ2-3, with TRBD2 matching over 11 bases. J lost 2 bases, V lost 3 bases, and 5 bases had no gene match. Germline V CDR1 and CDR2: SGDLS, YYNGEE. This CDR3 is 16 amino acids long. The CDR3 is CASSATSGDLTDTQYF. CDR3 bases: TGTGCCAGCAGCGCGACTAGCGGGGACCTCACAGATACGCAGTATTTT.

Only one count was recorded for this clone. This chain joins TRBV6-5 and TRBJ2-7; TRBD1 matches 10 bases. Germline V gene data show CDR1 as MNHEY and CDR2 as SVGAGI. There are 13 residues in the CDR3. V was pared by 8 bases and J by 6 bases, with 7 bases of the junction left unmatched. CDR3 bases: TGTGCCAGCGAAGACAGGGGGCGAGCCGAGCAGTACTTC. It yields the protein CASEDRGRAEQYF.

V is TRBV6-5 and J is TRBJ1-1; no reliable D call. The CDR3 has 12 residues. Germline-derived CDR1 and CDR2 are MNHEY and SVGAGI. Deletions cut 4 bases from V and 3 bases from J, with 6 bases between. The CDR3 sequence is CASSSGYTEAFF. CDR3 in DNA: TGTGCCAGCAGTTCCGGGTACACTGAAGCTTTCTTT.

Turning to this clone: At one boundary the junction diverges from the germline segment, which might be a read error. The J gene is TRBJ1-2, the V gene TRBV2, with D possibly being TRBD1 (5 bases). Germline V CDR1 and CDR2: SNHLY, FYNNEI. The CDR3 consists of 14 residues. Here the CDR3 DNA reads TGTGCCAGCAGTGGGGACTCACGAGTCTATGGCCACACCTTC. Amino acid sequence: CASSGDSRVYGHTF.

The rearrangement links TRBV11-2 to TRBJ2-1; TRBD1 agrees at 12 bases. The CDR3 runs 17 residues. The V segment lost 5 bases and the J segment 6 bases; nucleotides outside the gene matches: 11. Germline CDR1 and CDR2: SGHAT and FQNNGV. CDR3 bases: TGTGCCAGCAGCCCCGGGACAGGGGGCGGGAGATTCAATGAGCAGTTCTTC. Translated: CASSPGTGGGRFNEQFF.

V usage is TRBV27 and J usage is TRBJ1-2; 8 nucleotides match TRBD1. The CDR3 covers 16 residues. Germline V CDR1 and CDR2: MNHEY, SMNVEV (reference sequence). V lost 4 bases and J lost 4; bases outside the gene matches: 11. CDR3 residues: CASSSSGKTGGYGYTF. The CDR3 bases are TGTGCCAGCAGTTCATCGGGCAAAACAGGGGGCTATGGCTACACCTTC.

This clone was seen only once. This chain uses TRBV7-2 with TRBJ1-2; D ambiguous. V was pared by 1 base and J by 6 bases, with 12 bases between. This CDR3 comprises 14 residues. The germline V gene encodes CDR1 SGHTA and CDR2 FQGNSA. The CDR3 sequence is CASSLDQVFNGYTF. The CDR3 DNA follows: TGTGCCAGCAGCTTAGACCAGGTTTTCAATGGCTACACCTTC.

The CDR3 reads CAIGDSTDTQYF. Here the CDR3 DNA reads TGTGCCATCGGAGACAGCACAGATACGCAGTATTTT. The J gene is TRBJ2-3, the V gene TRBV10-3; D call uncertain. The CDR3 has 12 amino acids. V was trimmed by 8 bases and J by 0 bases, leaving 6 bases between them. CDR1 is ENHRY, CDR2 SYGVKD, per germline.